The 24 T cell receptor beta chains below all came from one sample that was sequenced in a study of T cell changes during pregnancy in multiple sclerosis (dated by TCRdb to between 2018 and 2021). Library preparation was by the immunoSEQ multiplex PCR assay. In its TCRdb copy, this immuneACCESS table keeps in-frame sequences only and misses some clones. Where compared with another copy, unresolved V genes explain less than half of these, and the others have no known cause. The sample profile shows some 100,000 clones; approximately 94% of them were found once. Around 1.2% of the sample is taken by the ten largest. Sequencing was performed on peripheral blood, taken in the second trimester of pregnancy. The receptors stem from a female donor with multiple sclerosis, enrolled in a pregnancy study.

This chain connects TRBV27 to TRBJ2-7, with 7 bases matching TRBD1. The trim removed 5 bases at V and 2 bases at J, leaving 9 bases unmatched. The CDR3 has 15 amino acids. Per germline, CDR1 MNHEY and CDR2 SMNVEV (reference sequence). The DNA of the CDR3 is TGTGCCAGCAGTCTTAGACAGGGACCTCCCTACGAGCAGTACTTC. Protein: CASSLRQGPPYEQYF.

V gene TRBV28 combines with J gene TRBJ2-7; 8 bases fit TRBD1. This CDR3 is 15 amino acids long. The V gene end was trimmed by 6 bases and the J gene end by 4 bases; junction bases not matched to a gene: 11. Germline V CDR1 and CDR2: MDHEN, SYDVKM. This chain's CDR3 is CASREQGGGSYEQYF. The CDR3 bases are TGTGCCAGCAGGGAACAGGGGGGAGGATCATACGAGCAGTACTTC.

The J gene is TRBJ2-1, the V gene TRBV27, with D maybe TRBD1 (6 bases). The CDR3 is made up of 12 amino acids. Germline CDR1 is MNHEY and CDR2 is SMNVEV (reference sequence). The V end was cut by 6 bases, the J end by 10 bases, with 13 bases between. CDR3 in amino acids: CASSHRASEQFF. CDR3 bases: TGTGCCAGCAGCCACAGGGCTAGCGAGCAGTTCTTC.

The chain carries TRBV6-1 and TRBJ2-1, with a weak D call TRBD1 (6 bases). The CDR3 covers 12 residues. Trimming took off 7 bases at V and 4 bases at J, with 8 bases between the two ends. Germline V gene lookup returns CDR1 MNHNS and CDR2 SASEGT. The CDR3 nucleotides are TGTGCCAGCATCGGACAGTACAATGAGCAGTTCTTC. Its translation is CASIGQYNEQFF.

This rearrangement joins TRBV2 to TRBJ1-6; possible D gene TRBD1, 6 bases. The CDR3 length is 16 residues. Per the germline V gene, CDR1 is SNHLY and CDR2 is FYNNEI. Trimming removed 6 bases from V and 3 bases from J, with 15 bases in between. The CDR3 DNA reads as TGTGCCAGCAGGAGTCCCACAGGGATCTATAATTCACCCCTCCACTTT. It yields the protein CASRSPTGIYNSPLHF.

This chain uses TRBV29-1 with TRBJ2-7, with 9 bases identical to TRBD1. CDR1 SQVTM and CDR2 ANQGSEA come from the germline V gene. The CDR3 consists of 15 residues. Trimming cost V 1 base and J 4 bases; bases outside gene matches: 8. CDR3 in amino acids: CSVEASGQGYYEQYF. Written as DNA, the CDR3 is TGCAGCGTTGAAGCCTCGGGACAGGGTTATTACGAGCAGTACTTC.

The V call is TRBV7-2, the J call TRBJ1-1; D possibly corresponds to TRBD1 (5 bases). Germline-derived CDR1 and CDR2 are SGHTA and FQGNSA. This CDR3 is built from 14 residues. V lost 5 bases and J 2 bases, leaving 12 bases between the germline ends. The CDR3 nucleotides read TGTGCCAGCAGCCCTCACAGGACCAACACTGAAGCTTTCTTT. It codes for CASSPHRTNTEAFF. The whole variable domain, remainder taken from reference TRBV7-2 and TRBJ1-1, is GAGVSQSPSNKVTEKGKDVELRCDPISGHTALYWYRQSLGQGLEFLIYFQGNSAPDKSGLPSDRFSAERTGGSVSTLTIQRTQQEDSAVYLCASSPHRTNTEAFFGQGTRLTVV.

The gene calls are TRBV20-1 and TRBJ2-1; D is undetermined. In germline, CDR1 is DFQATT, CDR2 SNEGSKA (reference sequence). CDR3 length equals 10 residues. Trimming stripped 5 bases from V and 5 bases from J, with 4 bases between. The CDR3: CSAQDNEQFF. The CDR3 region has the DNA TGCAGTGCTCAGGACAATGAGCAGTTCTTC.

The chain uses TRBV27 and TRBJ2-5; maybe TRBD1 (5 bases). CDR3 length: 13 amino acids. The V gene's germline CDR1 is MNHEY and CDR2 SMNVEV (reference sequence). Trimming pared 3 bases from V and 6 bases from J, leaving 11 bases between. The CDR3, as DNA: TGTGCCAGCAGTTTGGGGCTGTTTCAGACCCAGTACTTC. Its protein product is CASSLGLFQTQYF.

The rearrangement uses TRBV29-1 and TRBJ1-1; the D gene is possibly TRBD1 (6 bases). V lost 6 bases and J lost 3, with 23 bases in between. The CDR3 is 16 amino acids. Germline-derived CDR1 and CDR2 are SQVTM and ANQGSEA. The CDR3 here is CSVEGGVGGRYTEAFF. As DNA, the CDR3 is TGCAGCGTGGAGGGGGGGGTTGGGGGGCGATACACTGAAGCTTTCTTT.

CDR3 region: CASSSDRGNYEQYF. In DNA form, the CDR3 reads TGCGCCAGCAGCAGCGACAGGGGGAACTACGAGCAGTACTTC. The rearrangement uses TRBV5-1 and TRBJ2-7; 9 positions agree with TRBD1. Per germline, CDR1 SGHRS and CDR2 YFSETQ. The CDR3 is 14 amino acids. With V trimmed by 4 bases and J by 3 bases, 5 bases remained unmatched.

The chain couples TRBV19 to TRBJ2-3; weak D call: TRBD2 (5 bases). This CDR3 has 14 residues. Germline V gene lookup returns CDR1 LNHDA and CDR2 SQIVND (reference sequence). V was pared by 4 bases and J by 0 bases, with 8 bases between. The CDR3 DNA sequence: TGTGCCAGTAGTACAGGACTTAGCACAGATACGCAGTATTTT. It codes for CASSTGLSTDTQYF.

The chain has TRBV10-3 and TRBJ1-3; TRBD1 is a possible D gene (6 bases). With 11 bases removed from V and 0 bases from J, the gap between germline ends came to 17 bases. Germline V lookup: CDR1 ENHRY, CDR2 SYGVKD. The length of the CDR3 is 15 residues. The CDR3 DNA reads TGTGCCTCGTCGGGACAACTCCTCTCTGGAAACACCATATATTTT. It translates to CASSGQLLSGNTIYF.

This clone was observed once. DNA for the CDR3: TGTGCCAGCAAGAACAGTGCAACTAATGAAAAACTGTTTTTT. Translating it yields CASKNSATNEKLFF. This rearrangement joins TRBV6-1 to TRBJ1-4, with D hard to call. With 7 bases removed from V and 0 bases from J, the gap between germline ends came to 9 bases. From germline, CDR1 is MNHNS and CDR2 SASEGT. CDR3 length: 14 residues.

J is TRBJ2-3 and V is TRBV7-8; tentative D call: TRBD2 (7 bases). V was trimmed by 4 bases and J by 4 bases, leaving 15 bases between them. The CDR3 runs to 15 residues. Germline assignment: CDR1 SGHVS and CDR2 FQNEAQ. CDR3 loop: CASSSWTGGADTQYF. CDR3 DNA sequence: TGTGCCAGCAGCTCCTGGACGGGGGGCGCAGATACGCAGTATTTT.

V is TRBV9 and J is TRBJ2-4; a possible D gene is TRBD1 (7 bases). Trimming shortened V by 5 bases and J by 0 bases, and 15 bases separated the two germline ends. Germline V gene lookup returns CDR1 SGDLS and CDR2 YYNGEE. The CDR3 loop spans 16 amino acids. CDR3 region: CASRYQGGGAKNIQYF. The CDR3 DNA follows: TGTGCCAGCAGATACCAGGGGGGAGGAGCCAAAAACATTCAGTACTTC.

The CDR3 region is CASNRDRDYGYTF. The DNA for the CDR3 is TGTGCCAGTAATCGTGACAGGGACTATGGCTACACCTTC. V is TRBV19 and J is TRBJ1-2; 7 nucleotides agree with TRBD1. The CDR3 covers 13 residues. The germline V gene encodes CDR1 LNHDA and CDR2 SQIVND (reference sequence). The V and J ends lost 7 bases and 3 bases, in that order; junction bases with no gene match: 5.

The J gene is TRBJ2-3, the V gene TRBV4-1; TRBD2 might be the D (7 bases). The CDR3 loop spans 18 amino acids. CDR1 and CDR2 (germline): MGHRA, YSYEKL. V shed 0 bases and J shed 0 bases, with 16 bases lying between them. CDR3 residues: CASSQERGPYSSTDTQYF. In nucleotides, the CDR3 is TGCGCCAGCAGCCAAGAGCGGGGGCCTTACTCTAGCACAGATACGCAGTATTTT.

The V call is TRBV6-6, the J call TRBJ2-7; D unclear. The length of the CDR3 is 11 residues. Between the trimmed V and J ends, which lost 8 bases and 6 bases, there was a span of 11 bases. Germline-derived CDR1 and CDR2 are MNHNY and SVGAGI (reference sequence). CDR3 coding DNA: TGTGCCAGCTCCGAGGAAGTCGAGCAGTACTTC. Amino acids: CASSEEVEQYF.

The chain recombines TRBV9 with TRBJ2-1; 8 bases are a match to TRBD1. V dropped 3 bases and J dropped 10; count of bases not matched to a gene: 9. Looked up from germline, CDR1 is SGDLS and CDR2 is YYNGEE. The CDR3 extends over 14 amino acids. CDR3 region: CASSARTGRGEQFF. In DNA form, the CDR3 reads TGTGCCAGCAGCGCCCGGACAGGGCGTGGCGAGCAGTTCTTC.

About this clone: Other DNA sequences in this sample translate to the same CDR3. CDR3 loop: CASSLWGQNTEAFF. CDR3 nucleotide sequence: TGTGCCAGCAGTTTATGGGGACAGAACACTGAAGCTTTCTTT. The chain combines TRBV5-4 with TRBJ1-1, with D maybe TRBD1 (6 bases). The germline CDR1 and CDR2 sequences are SGHNT and YYREEE (reference sequence). The V end lost 5 bases, the J end lost 1 base, and 12 bases lay between the germline ends. The CDR3 totals 14 residues.

J is TRBJ2-1 and V is TRBV21-1; the table names TRBD2, a call not compared with the DNA. TRBV21-1 is designated a pseudogene. The CDR3 runs 18 residues. The CDR3 region has the DNA TGTGCCAGCAGCAATGGGTCATGTCGGGGGGGCACCTACAATGAGCAGTTCTTC. Translation: CASSNGSCRGGTYNEQFF.

The chain carries TRBV19 and TRBJ1-5; D may be TRBD1 (6 bases). CDR3 size: 16 residues. Germline loops: CDR1 LNHDA, CDR2 SQIVND (reference sequence). V lost 5 bases, J lost 6 bases, and 20 bases lay in between. In DNA, the CDR3 is TGTGCCAGTAGTTTCCCCCTCGCAGGGGCTGGTCAGCCCCAGCATTTT. Translated: CASSFPLAGAGQPQHF. The complete variable domain, with remaining parts taken from reference TRBV19 and TRBJ1-5, reads DGGITQSPKYLFRKEGQNVTLSCEQNLNHDAMYWYRQDPGQGLRLIYYSQIVNDFQKGDIAEGYSVSREKKESFPLTVTSAQKNPTAFYLCASSFPLAGAGQPQHFGDGTRLSIL.

The chain couples TRBV4-1 to TRBJ2-1; 11 bases are shared with TRBD2. Germline V gene sequence: CDR1 MGHRA, CDR2 YSYEKL. Unmatched junction bases numbered 7, after V lost 3 bases and J lost 3 bases. The CDR3 extends over 17 amino acids. The CDR3 loop reads CASSQFGTSGGYNEQFF. CDR3 nucleotide sequence: TGCGCCAGCAGCCAGTTCGGGACTAGCGGTGGCTACAATGAGCAGTTCTTC.